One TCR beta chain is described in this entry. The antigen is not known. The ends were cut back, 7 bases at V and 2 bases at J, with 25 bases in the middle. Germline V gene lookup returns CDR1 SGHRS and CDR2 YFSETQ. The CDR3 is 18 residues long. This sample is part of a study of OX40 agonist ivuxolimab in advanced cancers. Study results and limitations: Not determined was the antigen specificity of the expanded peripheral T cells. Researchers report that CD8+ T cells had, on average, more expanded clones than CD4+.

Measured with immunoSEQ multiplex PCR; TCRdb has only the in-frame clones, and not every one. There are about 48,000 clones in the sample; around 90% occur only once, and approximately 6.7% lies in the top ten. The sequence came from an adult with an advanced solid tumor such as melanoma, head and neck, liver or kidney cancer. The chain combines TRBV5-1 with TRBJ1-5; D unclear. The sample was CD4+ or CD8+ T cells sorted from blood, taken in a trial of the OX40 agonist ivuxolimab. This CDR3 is CASPEETANIIGNQPQHF. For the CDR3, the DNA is TGCGCCAGCCCTGAGGAAACAGCCAATATTATAGGCAATCAGCCCCAGCATTTT.